This T cell receptor (beta chain) was sequenced during a study of T cell responses to AZD1222 COVID-19 vaccine. Notes on the study in general: No day 14 peak samples; only post-peak repertoires were characterized.

V lost 5 bases to trimming and J lost 5 bases; unmatched junction nucleotides: 6. The CDR3 runs 14 residues. Germline V gene sequence: CDR1 SEHNR, CDR2 FQNEAQ (reference sequence). About this clone itself: As yet, its antigen is unknown.

Using immunoSEQ multiplex PCR, the repertoire was profiled, and TCRdb retains in-frame clones only, with some absent. The sample shows around 70,000 clones, around nine tenths of them seen only once. The chain has TRBV7-9 and TRBJ1-2, with 9 bases matching TRBD1. This sequence originates from an adult in good health. The sample here was peripheral blood, taken on day 0 of AZD1222 vaccination. The CDR3 sequence is CASSPDRGFYGYTF. CDR3 in DNA: TGTGCCAGCAGCCCGGACAGGGGATTTTATGGCTACACCTTC. Together with reference TRBV7-9 and TRBJ1-2, the CDR3 gives the full variable domain: DTGVSQNPRHKITKRGQNVTFRCDPISEHNRLYWYRQTLGQGPEFLTYFQNEAQLEKSRLLSDRFSAERPKGSFSTLEIQRTEQGDSAMYLCASSPDRGFYGYTFGSGTRLTVV.